This T cell receptor beta chain appears in the sequencing data of a study of cytomegalovirus exposure and HLA in healthy donors. The primer mix had 60 Vbeta and 13 Jbeta primers. The repertoire was sequenced with immunoSEQ multiplex PCR; TCRdb's copy has only in-frame clones and lacks some. The sample yields about 230,000 clones, around four fifths seen once. V trimming: 6 bases; J trimming: 4 bases; junction bases outside the gene matches: 8. Germline V gene sequence: CDR1 MNHEY, CDR2 SVGAGI. The CDR3 runs 14 residues. The sequence was obtained from a boy aged 10-17 years in good health and CMV-seronegative. This chain uses TRBV6-5 with TRBJ2-5, with 7 bases fitting TRBD2. Input material: PBMCs. CDR3 region: CASSDAVAGETQYF. The CDR3 bases are TGTGCCAGCAGCGACGCGGTAGCGGGAGAGACCCAGTACTTC.